Below are 5 T cell receptor beta chains sequenced from a single sample in a study of shared clonotypes between healthy human individuals (dated by TCRdb to 2020 to 2021). Receptor libraries were prepared by the immunoSEQ multiplex PCR assay. TCRdb took this table from immuneACCESS and kept in-frame rearrangements with V and J called. Such tables lack part of the clones; where checked against another copy, unresolved V genes explain under half of the gap, and the rest is unexplained. A total of approximately 320,000 clones appear in this sample, roughly 84% of them only once. The ten top clones hold 15% to 20% of the sample. Specimen: memory CD8+ T cells sorted from blood. The cell subset or site label on this specimen signifies: CD45RO+ cells pooled with CCR7-negative TemRA cells. The receptor set was obtained from a man younger than 35 in good health.

The chain recombines TRBV7-9 with TRBJ1-1; TRBD1 is a possible D gene (6 bases). The germline V gene has CDR1 SEHNR and CDR2 FQNEAQ (reference sequence). The CDR3 length is 12 residues. V lost 1 base and J 11 bases, leaving 11 bases between the germline ends. CDR3 sequence: CASSLEGGLAFF. CDR3 in DNA: TGTGCCAGCAGCTTAGAAGGGGGGCTGGCTTTCTTT. The whole variable domain, filled in from reference TRBV7-9 and TRBJ1-1, reads DTGVSQNPRHKITKRGQNVTFRCDPISEHNRLYWYRQTLGQGPEFLTYFQNEAQLEKSRLLSDRFSAERPKGSFSTLEIQRTEQGDSAMYLCASSLEGGLAFFGQGTRLTVV.

This clone was counted once. This chain links TRBV11-2 with TRBJ2-7; TRBD1 matches at 7 bases. The V and J ends lost 4 bases and 2 bases, in that order; junction bases with no gene match: 11. Germline V lookup: CDR1 SGHAT, CDR2 FQNNGV. The CDR3 covers 16 residues. The CDR3 nucleotides are TGTGCCAGCAGCTCGAGGACAGGCTCTAATGCCTACGAGCAGTACTTC. Translated: CASSSRTGSNAYEQYF.

This chain uses TRBV5-4 with TRBJ2-2; D gene unclear. The V and J ends lost 2 bases and 7 bases respectively, with 6 bases between them. In germline, CDR1 is SGHNT, CDR2 YYREEE (reference sequence). The CDR3 is 12 amino acids. CDR3 residues: CASSFDGGELFF. CDR3 in DNA: TGTGCCAGCAGCTTCGATGGCGGGGAGCTGTTTTTT. The whole variable domain, filled in from reference TRBV5-4 and TRBJ2-2, reads ETGVTQSPTHLIKTRGQQVTLRCSSQSGHNTVSWYQQALGQGPQFIFQYYREEENGRGNFPPRFSGLQFPNYSSELNVNALELDDSALYLCASSFDGGELFFGEGSRLTVL.

The rearrangement joins TRBV5-8 to TRBJ1-5, with 8 positions matching TRBD1. V lost 3 bases and J lost 1; bases outside the gene matches: 0. This CDR3 has 14 residues. Germline V gene lookup returns CDR1 SGHTS and CDR2 YDEGEE. CDR3 in amino acids: CASSWTGSNQPQHF. The DNA for the CDR3 is TGTGCCAGCAGCTGGACAGGGAGCAATCAGCCCCAGCATTTT.

The chain combines TRBV27 with TRBJ2-1; TRBD2 matches at 9 bases. Germline V gene data show CDR1 as MNHEY and CDR2 as SMNVEV (reference sequence). The CDR3 length is 14 residues. Germline trimming cut 3 bases from V and 8 bases from J; bases unmatched to any gene: 5. The CDR3 loop reads CASSLLREGHEQFF. The CDR3 bases are TGTGCCAGCAGTTTGTTGCGGGAGGGCCATGAGCAGTTCTTC.